This TCR beta chain was recorded in a study of cytomegalovirus exposure and HLA in healthy donors. With 0 bases clipped from V and 8 bases from J, the junction kept 7 bases outside the gene matches. The CDR3 length is 14 residues. The germline V gene has CDR1 LNHNV and CDR2 YYDKDF (reference sequence). Notes on this clone: The antigen is unknown.

Produced via immunoSEQ multiplex PCR; TCRdb's table is partial and in-frame only. The top ten hold about a fifth of the sample, which has 150,000 or so clones, approximately 86% seen once. General study points: The TCR clusters that emerged in the first cohort tended, a later analysis found, to co-occur in the roughly 130 validation repertoires.

V usage is TRBV15 and J usage is TRBJ2-7; 7 bases agree with TRBD2. The TCR comes from a man younger than 30 in good health and CMV-seropositive. The sequencing sample was made of PBMCs. The CDR3 loop is CATSRDIAGGKQYF. DNA for the CDR3: TGTGCCACCAGCAGAGACATAGCGGGTGGGAAGCAGTACTTC.